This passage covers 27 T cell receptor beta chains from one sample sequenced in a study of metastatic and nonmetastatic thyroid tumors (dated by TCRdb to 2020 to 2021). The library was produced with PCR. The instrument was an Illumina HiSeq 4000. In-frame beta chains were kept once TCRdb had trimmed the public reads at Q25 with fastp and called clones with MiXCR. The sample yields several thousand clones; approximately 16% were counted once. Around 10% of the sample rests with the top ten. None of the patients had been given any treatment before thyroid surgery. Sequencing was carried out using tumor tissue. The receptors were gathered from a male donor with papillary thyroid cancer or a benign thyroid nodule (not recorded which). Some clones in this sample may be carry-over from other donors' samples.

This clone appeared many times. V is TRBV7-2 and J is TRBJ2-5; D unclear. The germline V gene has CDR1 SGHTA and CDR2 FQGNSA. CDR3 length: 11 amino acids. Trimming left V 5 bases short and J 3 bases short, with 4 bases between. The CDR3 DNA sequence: TGTGCCAGCAGCCTAAAAGAGACCCAGTACTTC. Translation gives CASSLKETQYF.

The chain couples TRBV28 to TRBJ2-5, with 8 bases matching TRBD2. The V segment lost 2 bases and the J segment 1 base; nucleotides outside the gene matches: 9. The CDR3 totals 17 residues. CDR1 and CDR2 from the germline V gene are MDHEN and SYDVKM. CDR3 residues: CASSLGAVAGFQETQYF. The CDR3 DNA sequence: TGTGCCAGCAGTTTAGGCGCGGTAGCGGGGTTCCAAGAGACCCAGTACTTC.

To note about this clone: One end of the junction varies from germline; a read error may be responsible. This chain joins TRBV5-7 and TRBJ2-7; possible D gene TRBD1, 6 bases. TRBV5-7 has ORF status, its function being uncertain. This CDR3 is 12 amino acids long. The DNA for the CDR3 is TGTGCCAGCAGCTTGACAGGGTACGGGCAGTACTTC. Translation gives CASSLTGYGQYF.

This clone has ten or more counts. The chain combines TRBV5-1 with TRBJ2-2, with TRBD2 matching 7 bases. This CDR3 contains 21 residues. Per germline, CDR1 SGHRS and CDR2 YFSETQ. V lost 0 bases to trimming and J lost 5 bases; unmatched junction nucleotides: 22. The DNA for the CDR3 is TGCGCCAGCAGCTTGGTACCCTGGTCCGGGAGGCTAACCCGAACAACCGGGGAGCTGTTTTTT. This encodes CASSLVPWSGRLTRTTGELFF.

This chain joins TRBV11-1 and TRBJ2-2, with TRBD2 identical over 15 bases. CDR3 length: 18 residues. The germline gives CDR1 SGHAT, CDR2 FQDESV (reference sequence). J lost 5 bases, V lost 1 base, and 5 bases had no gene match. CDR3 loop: CASSLGTGLAGGTGELFF. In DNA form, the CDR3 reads TGTGCCAGCAGCTTAGGGACGGGACTAGCGGGGGGTACCGGGGAGCTGTTTTTT.

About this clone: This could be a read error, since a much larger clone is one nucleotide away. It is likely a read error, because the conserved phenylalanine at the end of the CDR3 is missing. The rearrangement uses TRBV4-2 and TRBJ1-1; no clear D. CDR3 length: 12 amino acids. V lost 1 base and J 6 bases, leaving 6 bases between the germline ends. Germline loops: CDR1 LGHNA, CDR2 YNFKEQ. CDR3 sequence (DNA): TGTGCCAGCAGCCAAGGGGTCTCTGAAGCTTTCTCT. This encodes CASSQGVSEAFS.

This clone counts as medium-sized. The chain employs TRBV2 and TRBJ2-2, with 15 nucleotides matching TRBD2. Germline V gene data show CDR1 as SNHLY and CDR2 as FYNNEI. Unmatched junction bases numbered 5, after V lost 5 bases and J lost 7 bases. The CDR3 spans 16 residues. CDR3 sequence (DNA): TGTGCCAGCAGTTCTGGACTAGCGGGAGGGATCGGGGAGCTGTTTTTT. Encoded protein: CASSSGLAGGIGELFF.

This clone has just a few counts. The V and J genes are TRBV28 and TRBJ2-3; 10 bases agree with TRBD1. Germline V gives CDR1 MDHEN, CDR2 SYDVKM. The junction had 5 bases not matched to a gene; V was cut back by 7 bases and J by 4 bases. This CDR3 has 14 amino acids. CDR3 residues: CASTTTGGADTQYF. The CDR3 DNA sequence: TGTGCCAGCACCACGACAGGGGGCGCAGATACGCAGTATTTT. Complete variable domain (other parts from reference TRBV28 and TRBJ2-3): DVKVTQSSRYLVKRTGEKVFLECVQDMDHENMFWYRQDPGLGLRLIYFSYDVKMKEKGDIPEGYSVSREKKERFSLILESASTNQTSMYLCASTTTGGADTQYFGPGTRLTVL.

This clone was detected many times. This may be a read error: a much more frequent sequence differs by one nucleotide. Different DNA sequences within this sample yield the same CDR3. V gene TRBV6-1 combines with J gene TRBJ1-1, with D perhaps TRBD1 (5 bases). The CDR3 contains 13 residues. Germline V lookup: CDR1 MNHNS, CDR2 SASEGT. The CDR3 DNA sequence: TGTGCTGCCAACGTGGGGGGACGTGCTGAAGCTTTCTTT. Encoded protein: CAANVGGRAEAFF.

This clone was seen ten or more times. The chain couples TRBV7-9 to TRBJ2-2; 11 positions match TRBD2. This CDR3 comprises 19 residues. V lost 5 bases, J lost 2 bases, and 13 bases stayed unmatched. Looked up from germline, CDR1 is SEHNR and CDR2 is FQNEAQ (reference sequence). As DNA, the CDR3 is TGTGCCAGCAGCCTCAACCTACTAGCGGGGGAAGTAAACACCGGGGAGCTGTTTTTT. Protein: CASSLNLLAGEVNTGELFF.

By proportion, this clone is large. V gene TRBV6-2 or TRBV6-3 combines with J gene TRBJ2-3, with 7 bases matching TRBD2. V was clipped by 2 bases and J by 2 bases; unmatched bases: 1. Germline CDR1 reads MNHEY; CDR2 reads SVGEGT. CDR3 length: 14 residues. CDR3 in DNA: TGTGCCAGCAGTTACGGACTAGACACAGATACGCAGTATTTT. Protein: CASSYGLDTDTQYF.

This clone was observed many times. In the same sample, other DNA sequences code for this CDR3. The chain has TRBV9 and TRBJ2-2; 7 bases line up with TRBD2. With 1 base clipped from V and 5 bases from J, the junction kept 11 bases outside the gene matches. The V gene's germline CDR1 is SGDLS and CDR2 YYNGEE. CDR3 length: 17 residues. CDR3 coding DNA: TGTGCCAGCAGCGTATCCTTGGGGGGAGGGGAGACCGGGGAGCTGTTTTTT. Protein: CASSVSLGGGETGELFF.

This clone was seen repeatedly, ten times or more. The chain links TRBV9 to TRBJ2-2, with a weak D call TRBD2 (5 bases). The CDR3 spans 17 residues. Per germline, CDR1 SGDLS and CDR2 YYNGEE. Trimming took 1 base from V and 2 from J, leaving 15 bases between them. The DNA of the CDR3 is TGTGCCAGCAGCGTAAGGACTCTAGGCACAAACACCGGGGAGCTGTTTTTT. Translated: CASSVRTLGTNTGELFF.

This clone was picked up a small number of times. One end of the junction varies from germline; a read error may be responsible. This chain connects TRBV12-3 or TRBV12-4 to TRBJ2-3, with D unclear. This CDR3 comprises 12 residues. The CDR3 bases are TGTGCCAACAGACGAAGCACAGATAGGCAGTATTTT. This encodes CANRRSTDRQYF.

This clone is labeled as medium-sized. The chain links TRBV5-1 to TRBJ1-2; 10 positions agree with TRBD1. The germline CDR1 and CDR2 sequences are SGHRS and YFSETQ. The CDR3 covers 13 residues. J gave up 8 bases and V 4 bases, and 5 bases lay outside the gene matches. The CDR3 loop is CASSHRDRGGYTF. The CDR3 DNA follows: TGCGCCAGCAGCCACCGGGACAGGGGAGGCTACACCTTC.

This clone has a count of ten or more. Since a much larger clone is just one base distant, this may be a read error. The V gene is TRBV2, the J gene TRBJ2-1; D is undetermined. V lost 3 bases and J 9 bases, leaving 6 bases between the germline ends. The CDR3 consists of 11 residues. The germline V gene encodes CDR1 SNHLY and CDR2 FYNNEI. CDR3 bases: TGTGCCAGCAGTGAGTGGTGTGAGCAGTTCTTC. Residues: CASSEWCEQFF.

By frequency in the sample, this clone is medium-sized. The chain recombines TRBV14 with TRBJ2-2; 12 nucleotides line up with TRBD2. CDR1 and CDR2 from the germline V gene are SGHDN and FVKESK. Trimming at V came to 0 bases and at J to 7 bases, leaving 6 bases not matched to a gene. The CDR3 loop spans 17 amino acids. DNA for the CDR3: TGTGCCAGCAGCCAAGATACGACTAGCGGGAGCGGCGGGGAGCTGTTTTTT. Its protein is CASSQDTTSGSGGELFF.

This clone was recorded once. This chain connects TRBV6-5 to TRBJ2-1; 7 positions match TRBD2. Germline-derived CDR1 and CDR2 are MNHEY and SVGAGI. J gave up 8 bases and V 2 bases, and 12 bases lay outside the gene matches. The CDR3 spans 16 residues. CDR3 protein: CASSYVVGGRGDEQFF. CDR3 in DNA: TGTGCCAGCAGTTACGTTGTGGGGGGTCGGGGGGATGAGCAGTTCTTC.

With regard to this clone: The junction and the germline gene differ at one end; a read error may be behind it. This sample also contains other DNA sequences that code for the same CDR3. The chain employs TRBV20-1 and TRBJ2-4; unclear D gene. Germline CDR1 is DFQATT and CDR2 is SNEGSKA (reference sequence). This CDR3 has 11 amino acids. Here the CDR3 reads CSASFEAVQYF. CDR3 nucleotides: TGCAGCGCTAGTTTCGAGGCCGTTCAGTACTTC.

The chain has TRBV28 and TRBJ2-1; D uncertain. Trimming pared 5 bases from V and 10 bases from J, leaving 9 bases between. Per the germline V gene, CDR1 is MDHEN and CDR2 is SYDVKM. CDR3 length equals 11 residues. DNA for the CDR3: TGTGCCAGCAGTGGGCGCGGCGAGCAGTTCTTC. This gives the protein CASSGRGEQFF.

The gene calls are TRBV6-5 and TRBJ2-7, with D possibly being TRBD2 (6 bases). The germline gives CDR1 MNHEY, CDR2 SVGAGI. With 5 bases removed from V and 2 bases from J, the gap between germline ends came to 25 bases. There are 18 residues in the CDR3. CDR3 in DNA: TGTGCCAGCAGTCGGACAACCTTCGTCGGGAGAGGGCCCTACGAGCAGTACTTC. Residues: CASSRTTFVGRGPYEQYF.

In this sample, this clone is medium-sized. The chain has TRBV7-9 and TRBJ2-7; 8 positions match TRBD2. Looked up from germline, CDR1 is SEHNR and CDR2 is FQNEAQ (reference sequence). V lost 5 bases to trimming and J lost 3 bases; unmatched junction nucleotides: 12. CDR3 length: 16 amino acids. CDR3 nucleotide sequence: TGTGCCAGCAGCCCTGAGGGGGTAGCGGGGTACTACGAGCAGTACTTC. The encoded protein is CASSPEGVAGYYEQYF.

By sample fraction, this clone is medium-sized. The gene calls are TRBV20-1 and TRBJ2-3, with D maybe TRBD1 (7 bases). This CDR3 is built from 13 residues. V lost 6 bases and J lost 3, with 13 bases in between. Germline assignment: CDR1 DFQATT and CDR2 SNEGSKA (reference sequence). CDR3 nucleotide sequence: TGCAGTGCGTCACAGGGGACTACAGATACGCAGTATTTT. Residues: CSASQGTTDTQYF.

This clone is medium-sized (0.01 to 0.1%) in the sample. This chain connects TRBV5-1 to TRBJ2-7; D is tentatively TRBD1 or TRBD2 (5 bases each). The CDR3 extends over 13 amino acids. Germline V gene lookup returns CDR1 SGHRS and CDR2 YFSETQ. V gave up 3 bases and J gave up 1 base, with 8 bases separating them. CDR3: CASSWDPSYEQYF. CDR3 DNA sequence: TGCGCCAGCAGCTGGGACCCATCCTACGAGCAGTACTTC.

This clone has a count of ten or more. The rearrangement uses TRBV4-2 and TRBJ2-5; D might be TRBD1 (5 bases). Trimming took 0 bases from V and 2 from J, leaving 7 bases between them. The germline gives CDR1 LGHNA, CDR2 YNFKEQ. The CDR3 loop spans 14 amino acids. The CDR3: CASSQDRQQETQYF. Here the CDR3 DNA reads TGTGCCAGCAGCCAAGACAGACAGCAAGAGACCCAGTACTTC.

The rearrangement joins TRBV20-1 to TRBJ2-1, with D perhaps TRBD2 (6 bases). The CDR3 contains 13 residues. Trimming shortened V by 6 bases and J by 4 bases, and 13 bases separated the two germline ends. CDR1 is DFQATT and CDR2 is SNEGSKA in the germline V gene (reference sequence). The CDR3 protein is CSAVGSGYNEQFF. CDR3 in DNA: TGCAGTGCAGTGGGTAGCGGTTACAATGAGCAGTTCTTC.

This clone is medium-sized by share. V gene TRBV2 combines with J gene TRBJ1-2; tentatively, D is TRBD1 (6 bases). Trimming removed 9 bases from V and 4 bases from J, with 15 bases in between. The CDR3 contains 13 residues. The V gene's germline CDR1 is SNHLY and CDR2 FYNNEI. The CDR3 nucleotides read TGTGCCAGGAGCCTGACAGGCTCCTATGGCTACACCTTC. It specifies CARSLTGSYGYTF.